The clone carrying this T cell receptor (beta chain) was detected many times. The cDNA came from 5'RACE with 10-nucleotide random UMIs. From the 5' RACE reads, TCRdb called clonotypes with MiXCR, one entry per CDR3 protein. The sample lists about 82,000 distinct CDR3 sequences; 2.5% to 3% were seen once. This specimen comes from a study of neurological immune-mediated disorders. Trimming at V came to 0 bases and at J to 0 bases, leaving 3 bases not matched to a gene. This CDR3 is built from 15 residues. The germline V gene encodes CDR1 SGHRS and CDR2 YFSETQ. The sequencing input was PBMCs. The chain uses TRBV5-1 and TRBJ2-7; 7 nucleotides align to TRBD2. The receptor comes from a woman aged 25 to 39 with multiple sclerosis. CDR3 DNA sequence: TGCGCCAGCAGCTTGGAGGGAGGGAGCTCCTACGAGCAGTACTTC. This encodes CASSLEGGSSYEQYF. The full variable domain, its missing parts supplied by reference TRBV5-1 and TRBJ2-7, is KAGVTQTPRYLIKTRGQQVTLSCSPISGHRSVSWYQQTPGQGLQFLFEYFSETQRNKGNFPGRFSGRQFSNSRSEMNVSTLELGDSALYLCASSLEGGSSYEQYFGPGTRLTVT.